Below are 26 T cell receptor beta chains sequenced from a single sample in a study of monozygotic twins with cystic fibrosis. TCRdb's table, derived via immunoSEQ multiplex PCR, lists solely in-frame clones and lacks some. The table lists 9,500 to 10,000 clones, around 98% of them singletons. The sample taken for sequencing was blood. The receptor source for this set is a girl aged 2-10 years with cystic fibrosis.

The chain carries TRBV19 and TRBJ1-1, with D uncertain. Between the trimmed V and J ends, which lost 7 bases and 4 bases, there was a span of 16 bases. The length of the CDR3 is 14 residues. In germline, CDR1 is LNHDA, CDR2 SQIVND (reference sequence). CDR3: CASIPTLRGTEAFF. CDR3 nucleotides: TGTGCCAGTATTCCGACCCTCCGGGGCACTGAAGCTTTCTTT. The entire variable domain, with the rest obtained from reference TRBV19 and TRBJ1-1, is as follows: DGGITQSPKYLFRKEGQNVTLSCEQNLNHDAMYWYRQDPGQGLRLIYYSQIVNDFQKGDIAEGYSVSREKKESFPLTVTSAQKNPTAFYLCASIPTLRGTEAFFGQGTRLTVV.

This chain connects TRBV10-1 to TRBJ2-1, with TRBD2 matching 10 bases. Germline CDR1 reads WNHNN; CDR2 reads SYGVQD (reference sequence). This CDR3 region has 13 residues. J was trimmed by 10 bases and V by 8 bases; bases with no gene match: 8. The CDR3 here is CASGGLAAREQFF. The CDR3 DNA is TGCGCCAGCGGCGGACTAGCGGCTAGGGAGCAGTTCTTC.

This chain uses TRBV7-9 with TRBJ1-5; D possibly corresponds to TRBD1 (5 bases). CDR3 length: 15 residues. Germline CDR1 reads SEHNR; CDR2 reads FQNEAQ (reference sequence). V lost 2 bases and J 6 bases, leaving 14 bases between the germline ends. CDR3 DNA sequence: TGTGCCAGCAGCTTACAGGGAGTGAGGAGTCAGCCCCAGCATTTT. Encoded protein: CASSLQGVRSQPQHF. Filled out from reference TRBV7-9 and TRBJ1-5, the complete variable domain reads DTGVSQNPRHKITKRGQNVTFRCDPISEHNRLYWYRQTLGQGPEFLTYFQNEAQLEKSRLLSDRFSAERPKGSFSTLEIQRTEQGDSAMYLCASSLQGVRSQPQHFGDGTRLSIL.

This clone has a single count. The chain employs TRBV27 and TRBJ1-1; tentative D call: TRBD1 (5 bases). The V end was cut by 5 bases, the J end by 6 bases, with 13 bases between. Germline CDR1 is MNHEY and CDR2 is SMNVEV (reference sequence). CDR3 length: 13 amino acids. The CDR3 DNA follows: TGTGCCAGCAGTAGTATCAGGGATCCTGAAGCTTTCTTT. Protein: CASSSIRDPEAFF.

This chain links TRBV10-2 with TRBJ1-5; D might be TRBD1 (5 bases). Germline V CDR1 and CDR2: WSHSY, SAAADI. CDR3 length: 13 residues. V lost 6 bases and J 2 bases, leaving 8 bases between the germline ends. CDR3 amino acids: CASRRDGNQPQHF. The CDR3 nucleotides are TGCGCCAGCAGAAGGGACGGCAATCAGCCCCAGCATTTT.

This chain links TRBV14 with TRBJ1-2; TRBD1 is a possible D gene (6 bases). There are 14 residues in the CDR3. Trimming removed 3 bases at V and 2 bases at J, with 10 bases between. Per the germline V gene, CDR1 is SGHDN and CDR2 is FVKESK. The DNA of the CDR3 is TGTGCCAGCAGCCACCCAGGGGCGAACTATGGCTACACCTTC. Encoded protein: CASSHPGANYGYTF.

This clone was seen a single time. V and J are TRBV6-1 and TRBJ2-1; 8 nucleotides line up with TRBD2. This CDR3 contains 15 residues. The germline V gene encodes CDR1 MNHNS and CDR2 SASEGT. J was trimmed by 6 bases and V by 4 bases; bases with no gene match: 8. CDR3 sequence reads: CASSVRAGEGNEQFF. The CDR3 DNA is TGTGCCAGCAGTGTTAGAGCGGGAGAGGGCAATGAGCAGTTCTTC.

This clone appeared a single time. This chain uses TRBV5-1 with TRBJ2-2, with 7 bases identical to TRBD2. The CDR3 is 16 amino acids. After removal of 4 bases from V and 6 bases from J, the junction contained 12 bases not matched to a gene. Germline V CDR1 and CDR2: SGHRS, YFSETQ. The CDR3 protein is CASSPLGLGVSGELFF. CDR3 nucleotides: TGCGCCAGCAGCCCGCTAGGACTAGGGGTCTCCGGGGAGCTGTTTTTT.

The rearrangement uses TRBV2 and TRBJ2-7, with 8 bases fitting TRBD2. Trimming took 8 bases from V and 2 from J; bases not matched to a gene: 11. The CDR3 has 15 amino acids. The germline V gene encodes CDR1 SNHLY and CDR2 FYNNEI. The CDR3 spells CASGTPPSGPYEQYF. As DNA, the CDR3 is TGTGCCAGCGGTACGCCCCCTAGCGGGCCCTACGAGCAGTACTTC.

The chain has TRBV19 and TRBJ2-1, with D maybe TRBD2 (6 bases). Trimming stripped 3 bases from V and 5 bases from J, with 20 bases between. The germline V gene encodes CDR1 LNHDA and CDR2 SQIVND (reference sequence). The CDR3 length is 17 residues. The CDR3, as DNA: TGTGCCAGTAGTATCGCCGGACTTATGGAGGGCCACAATGAGCAGTTCTTC. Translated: CASSIAGLMEGHNEQFF.

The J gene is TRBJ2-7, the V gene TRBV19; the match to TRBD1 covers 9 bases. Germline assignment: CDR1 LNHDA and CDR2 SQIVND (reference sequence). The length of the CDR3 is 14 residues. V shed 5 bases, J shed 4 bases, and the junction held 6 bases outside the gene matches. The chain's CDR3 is CASSPGTGKYEQYF. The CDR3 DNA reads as TGTGCCAGTAGTCCCGGGACAGGGAAATACGAGCAGTACTTC.

The CDR3 sequence is CASSHQRLADTQYF. The CDR3 DNA reads TGTGCCAGCAGTCACCAACGACTAGCGGATACGCAGTATTTT. J is TRBJ2-3 and V is TRBV27; 8 nucleotides align to TRBD2. With V trimmed by 5 bases and J by 6 bases, 7 bases remained unmatched. The germline V gene encodes CDR1 MNHEY and CDR2 SMNVEV (reference sequence). The CDR3 is 14 amino acids.

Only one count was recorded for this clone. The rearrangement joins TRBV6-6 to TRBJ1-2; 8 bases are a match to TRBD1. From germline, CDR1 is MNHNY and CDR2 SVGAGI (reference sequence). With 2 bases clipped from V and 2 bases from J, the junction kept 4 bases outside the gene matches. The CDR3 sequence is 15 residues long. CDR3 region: CASSYRDRPNYGYTF. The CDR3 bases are TGTGCCAGCAGTTACAGGGACAGGCCAAACTATGGCTACACCTTC.

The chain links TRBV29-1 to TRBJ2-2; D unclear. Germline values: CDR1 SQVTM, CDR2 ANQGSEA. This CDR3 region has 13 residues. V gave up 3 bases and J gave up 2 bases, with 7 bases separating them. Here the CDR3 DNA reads TGCAGCGTTGAGACACCAAACACCGGGGAGCTGTTTTTT. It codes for CSVETPNTGELFF.

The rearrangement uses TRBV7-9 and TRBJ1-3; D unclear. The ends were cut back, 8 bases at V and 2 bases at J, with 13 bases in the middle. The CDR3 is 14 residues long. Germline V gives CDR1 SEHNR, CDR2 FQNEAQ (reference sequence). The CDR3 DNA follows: TGTGCCAGCGGAGTGCCTGAGACTGGAAACACCATATATTTT. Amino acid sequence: CASGVPETGNTIYF.

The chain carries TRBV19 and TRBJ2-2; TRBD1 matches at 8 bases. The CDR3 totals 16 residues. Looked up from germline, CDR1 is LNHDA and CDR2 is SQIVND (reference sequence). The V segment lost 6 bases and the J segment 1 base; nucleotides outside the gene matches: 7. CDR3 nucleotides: TGTGCCAGTAGACCAACAGGGGGAGGGAACACCGGGGAGCTGTTTTTT. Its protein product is CASRPTGGGNTGELFF. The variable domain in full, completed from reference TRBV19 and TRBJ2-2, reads DGGITQSPKYLFRKEGQNVTLSCEQNLNHDAMYWYRQDPGQGLRLIYYSQIVNDFQKGDIAEGYSVSREKKESFPLTVTSAQKNPTAFYLCASRPTGGGNTGELFFGEGSRLTVL.

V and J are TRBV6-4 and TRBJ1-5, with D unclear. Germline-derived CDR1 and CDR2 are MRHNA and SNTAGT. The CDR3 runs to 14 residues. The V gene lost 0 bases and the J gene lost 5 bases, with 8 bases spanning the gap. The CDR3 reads CASSDSGEDQPQHF. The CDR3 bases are TGTGCCAGCAGTGACTCCGGGGAAGATCAGCCCCAGCATTTT.

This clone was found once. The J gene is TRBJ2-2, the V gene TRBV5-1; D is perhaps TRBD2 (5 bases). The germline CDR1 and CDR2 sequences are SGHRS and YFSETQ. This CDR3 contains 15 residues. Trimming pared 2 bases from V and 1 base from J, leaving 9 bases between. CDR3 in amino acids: CASSFQAGNTGELFF. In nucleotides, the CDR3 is TGCGCCAGCAGCTTCCAGGCGGGGAACACCGGGGAGCTGTTTTTT.

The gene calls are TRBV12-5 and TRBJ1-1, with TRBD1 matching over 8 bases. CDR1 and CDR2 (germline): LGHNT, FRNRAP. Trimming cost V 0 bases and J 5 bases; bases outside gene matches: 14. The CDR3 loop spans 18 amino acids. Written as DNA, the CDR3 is TGTGCTAGTGGTTTGGTAATACGAGCAGGGGGCGCGGGGACTGAAGCTTTCTTT. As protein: CASGLVIRAGGAGTEAFF.

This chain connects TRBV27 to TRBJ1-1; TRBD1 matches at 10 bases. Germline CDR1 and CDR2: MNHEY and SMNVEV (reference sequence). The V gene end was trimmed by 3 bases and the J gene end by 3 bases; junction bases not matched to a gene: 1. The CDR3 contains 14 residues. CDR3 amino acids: CASSLTGGYTEAFF. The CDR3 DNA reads TGTGCCAGCAGTTTGACAGGGGGCTACACTGAAGCTTTCTTT.

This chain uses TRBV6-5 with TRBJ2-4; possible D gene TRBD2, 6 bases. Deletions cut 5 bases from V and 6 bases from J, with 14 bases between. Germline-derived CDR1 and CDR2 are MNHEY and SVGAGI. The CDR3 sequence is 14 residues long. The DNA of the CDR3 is TGTGCCAGCAGTGCTCTAGCGAACGGAAACATTCAGTACTTC. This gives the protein CASSALANGNIQYF.

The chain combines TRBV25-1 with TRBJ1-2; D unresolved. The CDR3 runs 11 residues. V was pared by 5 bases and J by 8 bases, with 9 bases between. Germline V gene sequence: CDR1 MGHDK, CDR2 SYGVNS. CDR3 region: CASSRMGGYTF. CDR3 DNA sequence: TGTGCCAGCAGTAGGATGGGGGGCTACACCTTC.

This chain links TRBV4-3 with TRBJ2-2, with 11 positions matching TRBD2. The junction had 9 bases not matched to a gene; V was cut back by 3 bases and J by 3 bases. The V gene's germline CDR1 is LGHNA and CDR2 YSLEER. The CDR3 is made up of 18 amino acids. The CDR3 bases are TGCGCCAGCAGCCAGTATGGTCTAGCGGGAGGTTACACCGGGGAGCTGTTTTTT. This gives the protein CASSQYGLAGGYTGELFF.

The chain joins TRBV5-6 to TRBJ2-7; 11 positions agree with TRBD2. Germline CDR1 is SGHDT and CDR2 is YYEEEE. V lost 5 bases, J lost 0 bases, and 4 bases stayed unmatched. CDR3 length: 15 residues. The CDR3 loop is CASSNSGGASYEQYF. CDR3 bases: TGTGCCAGCAGTAATAGCGGGGGGGCCTCCTACGAGCAGTACTTC. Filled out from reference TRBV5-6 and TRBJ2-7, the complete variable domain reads DAGVTQSPTHLIKTRGQQVTLRCSPKSGHDTVSWYQQALGQGPQFIFQYYEEEERQRGNFPDRFSGHQFPNYSSELNVNALLLGDSALYLCASSNSGGASYEQYFGPGTRLTVT.

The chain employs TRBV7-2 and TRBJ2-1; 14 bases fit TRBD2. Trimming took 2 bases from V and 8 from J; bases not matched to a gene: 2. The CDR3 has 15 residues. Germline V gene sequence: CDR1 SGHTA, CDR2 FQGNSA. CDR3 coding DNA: TGTGCCAGCAGCTTAAGACTAGCGGGAGGGGATGAGCAGTTCTTC. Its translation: CASSLRLAGGDEQFF. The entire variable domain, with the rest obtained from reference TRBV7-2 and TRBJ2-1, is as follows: GAGVSQSPSNKVTEKGKDVELRCDPISGHTALYWYRQSLGQGLEFLIYFQGNSAPDKSGLPSDRFSAERTGGSVSTLTIQRTQQEDSAVYLCASSLRLAGGDEQFFGPGTRLTVL.

The DNA of the CDR3 is TGCGCCAGCAGCCCTGATCAGCAGGGGGAGAACTATGGCTACACCTTC. This translates into CASSPDQQGENYGYTF. The J gene is TRBJ1-2, the V gene TRBV5-1; the match to TRBD1 covers 7 bases. V trimming: 4 bases; J trimming: 2 bases; junction bases outside the gene matches: 11. The germline gives CDR1 SGHRS, CDR2 YFSETQ. This CDR3 contains 16 residues.